Following are 17 T cell receptor beta chains from one sample sequenced in a study of blood T cell repertoires in COVID-19. The method was immunoSEQ multiplex PCR; TCRdb's version includes in-frame clones alone and lacks a portion of them. The sample yields just over 80,000 clones, 81% seen once. The sequenced sample consisted of peripheral blood. All receptors derive from an elderly man with acute or convalescent COVID-19.

This chain joins TRBV25-1 and TRBJ1-1, with D hard to call. The CDR3 runs to 16 residues. Trimming took off 6 bases at V and 0 bases at J, with 17 bases between the two ends. Germline V gives CDR1 MGHDK, CDR2 SYGVNS. CDR3 sequence (DNA): TGTGCCAGCAGAGATCGGGATAGGGCGGTGAACACTGAAGCTTTCTTT. The encoded protein is CASRDRDRAVNTEAFF.

This chain connects TRBV6-5 to TRBJ1-1; TRBD1 aligns across 7 bases. Germline V gives CDR1 MNHEY, CDR2 SVGAGI. The V and J ends lost 6 bases and 1 base, in that order; junction bases with no gene match: 8. This CDR3 has 15 amino acids. In DNA, the CDR3 is TGTGCCAGCAGCCCCGACAGGGCCGGGAACACTGAAGCTTTCTTT. This encodes CASSPDRAGNTEAFF.

V gene TRBV5-1 combines with J gene TRBJ2-6; no clear D gene. The V end lost 4 bases, the J end lost 0 bases, and 11 bases lay between the germline ends. This CDR3 is 16 amino acids long. In germline, CDR1 is SGHRS, CDR2 YFSETQ. DNA of the CDR3: TGCGCCAGCAGCGGCCTAGGCAGCTCTGGGGCCAACGTCCTGACTTTC. This translates into CASSGLGSSGANVLTF.

V gene TRBV5-4 combines with J gene TRBJ2-5; 13 positions agree with TRBD2. CDR1 is SGHNT, CDR2 YYREEE, per germline (reference sequence). This CDR3 is 18 amino acids long. V shed 1 base and J 5 bases; nucleotides not matched to a gene: 11. The CDR3: CASSLFGTSGRAGETQYF. DNA for the CDR3: TGTGCCAGCAGCTTGTTTGGAACTAGCGGGAGGGCCGGGGAGACCCAGTACTTC.

The chain carries TRBV12-5 and TRBJ2-1; TRBD1 agrees at 11 bases. This CDR3 has 15 amino acids. Germline CDR1 and CDR2: LGHNT and FRNRAP. Trimming at V came to 5 bases and at J to 7 bases, leaving 7 bases not matched to a gene. The CDR3 loop reads CASGQKDRGPNEQFF. The CDR3 DNA reads TGTGCTAGTGGTCAGAAGGACAGGGGGCCTAATGAGCAGTTCTTC.

The chain uses TRBV6-5 and TRBJ2-3; D is possibly TRBD2 (6 bases). Trimming left V 8 bases short and J 0 bases short, with 12 bases between. Germline values: CDR1 MNHEY, CDR2 SVGAGI. The CDR3 extends over 14 amino acids. The CDR3: CASASGLSTDTQYF. For the CDR3, the DNA is TGTGCCAGCGCCTCGGGACTCAGCACAGATACGCAGTATTTT.

This chain connects TRBV18 to TRBJ2-2, with TRBD1 identical over 10 bases. The CDR3 covers 16 residues. The V gene's germline CDR1 is KGHSH and CDR2 LQKENI. V dropped 4 bases and J dropped 7; count of bases not matched to a gene: 9. CDR3 in amino acids: CASSRPGQGPIGELFF. In DNA form, the CDR3 reads TGTGCCAGCTCACGACCGGGACAGGGGCCGATCGGGGAGCTGTTTTTT. Full variable domain (outside the CDR3, taken from reference TRBV18 and TRBJ2-2): NAGVMQNPRHLVRRRGQEARLRCSPMKGHSHVYWYRQLPEEGLKFMVYLQKENIIDESGMPKERFSAEFPKEGPSILRIQQVVRGDSAAYFCASSRPGQGPIGELFFGEGSRLTVL.

The genes are TRBV19 and TRBJ2-5, with D perhaps matching TRBD2 (6 bases). Germline CDR1 is LNHDA and CDR2 is SQIVND (reference sequence). V lost 7 bases and J 2 bases, leaving 14 bases between the germline ends. The CDR3 consists of 14 residues. The CDR3 reads CASKGGFRQETQYF. The CDR3 DNA sequence: TGTGCCAGTAAGGGAGGATTCCGACAAGAGACCCAGTACTTC.

The chain uses TRBV30 and TRBJ2-3; TRBD2 matches at 12 bases. CDR3 length: 16 amino acids. CDR1 is GTSNPN, CDR2 SVGIG, per germline (reference sequence). Unmatched junction bases numbered 6, after V lost 5 bases and J lost 0 bases. CDR3 DNA: TGTGCCTGGGCCCTTGGACTAGCGGGGAGCACAGATACGCAGTATTTT. Amino acids: CAWALGLAGSTDTQYF.

V and J are TRBV5-1 and TRBJ1-1; tentative D call: TRBD1 (5 bases). The CDR3 consists of 15 residues. Germline V gene lookup returns CDR1 SGHRS and CDR2 YFSETQ. V shed 4 bases and J shed 0 bases, with 13 bases lying between them. The CDR3 sequence is CASSLTTDLNTEAFF. In DNA form, the CDR3 reads TGCGCCAGCAGCCTAACGACAGATTTGAACACTGAAGCTTTCTTT.

The chain recombines TRBV29-1 with TRBJ2-1; TRBD2 agrees at 14 bases. The V gene's germline CDR1 is SQVTM and CDR2 ANQGSEA. The CDR3 has 13 amino acids. The V segment lost 7 bases and the J segment 9 bases; nucleotides outside the gene matches: 5. The CDR3 bases are TGCAGCGGTGGACTAGCGGGAGGTACTGAGCAGTTCTTC. Its translation: CSGGLAGGTEQFF.

V gene TRBV4-1 combines with J gene TRBJ2-3; 7 nucleotides agree with TRBD2. Germline CDR1 and CDR2: MGHRA and YSYEKL. The V segment lost 3 bases and the J segment 2 bases; nucleotides outside the gene matches: 11. CDR3 length: 17 amino acids. In DNA form, the CDR3 reads TGCGCCAGCAGCCACCGGAGGAGGGAGGGTGCCACAGATACGCAGTATTTT. It yields the protein CASSHRRREGATDTQYF.

J is TRBJ2-7 and V is TRBV6-5; 7 nucleotides match TRBD1. The CDR3 has 13 residues. Trimming removed 2 bases from V and 5 bases from J; junction bases left unmatched: 3. Germline loops: CDR1 MNHEY, CDR2 SVGAGI. The DNA of the CDR3 is TGTGCCAGCAGTTACGAGGACAGGCACGAGCAGTACTTC. Its protein is CASSYEDRHEQYF.

V is TRBV27 and J is TRBJ2-1; perhaps TRBD2 as D (7 bases). Germline V gives CDR1 MNHEY, CDR2 SMNVEV (reference sequence). Trimming stripped 6 bases from V and 13 bases from J, with 19 bases between. CDR3 length: 13 amino acids. This CDR3 is CASRRGGGVDQFF. CDR3 sequence (DNA): TGTGCCAGCAGGAGAGGAGGGGGGGTGGATCAGTTCTTC.

The chain joins TRBV7-2 to TRBJ1-6; 7 bases fit TRBD1. Trimming removed 1 base from V and 7 bases from J; junction bases left unmatched: 10. The CDR3 consists of 17 residues. The germline CDR1 and CDR2 sequences are SGHTA and FQGNSA. CDR3 protein: CASSLVGPTGQNSPLHF. The CDR3 nucleotides are TGTGCCAGCAGCTTAGTGGGCCCTACGGGACAGAATTCACCCCTCCACTTT.

The chain links TRBV5-1 to TRBJ2-7; TRBD2 might be the D (5 bases). The CDR3 consists of 14 residues. Germline assignment: CDR1 SGHRS and CDR2 YFSETQ. V gave up 1 base and J gave up 2 bases, with 10 bases separating them. The CDR3 nucleotides read TGCGCCAGCAGCTTGTCGGCGGGCACCTACGAGCAGTACTTC. This translates into CASSLSAGTYEQYF.

This sequence joins TRBV5-5 and TRBJ2-7; the D gene is possibly TRBD1 (6 bases). With 4 bases removed from V and 2 bases from J, the gap between germline ends came to 16 bases. CDR1 is SGHKS and CDR2 is YYEKEE in the germline V gene (reference sequence). There are 15 residues in the CDR3. In DNA, the CDR3 is TGTGCCAGCAGCGTTGGTCACAGGGAGACCTACGAGCAGTACTTC. Protein product: CASSVGHRETYEQYF. Full variable domain (missing parts from reference TRBV5-5 and TRBJ2-7): DAGVTQSPTHLIKTRGQQVTLRCSPISGHKSVSWYQQVLGQGPQFIFQYYEKEERGRGNFPDRFSARQFPNYSSELNVNALLLGDSALYLCASSVGHRETYEQYFGPGTRLTVT.